What follows are 4 T cell receptor beta chains derived from one specimen sequenced in a study of tumor-infiltrating lymphocytes in glioblastoma multiforme. TCRB libraries came from RNA via three nested multiplex PCR rounds. Via MiXCR, TCRdb re-called the multiplex PCR reads, giving one row per CDR3 protein. There are 30,000 or so distinct CDR3 sequences in the sample; 60% to 65% occur only once, and roughly a third lies in the top ten. The source material was brain tumor tissue. All receptors derive from a male donor with glioblastoma.

This clonotype counts as medium-sized. The chain joins TRBV29-1 to TRBJ2-7; 14 bases are shared with TRBD2. CDR3 length: 15 residues. Trimming at V came to 2 bases and at J to 5 bases, leaving 5 bases not matched to a gene. CDR1 is SQVTM and CDR2 is ANQGSEA in the germline V gene. The CDR3 spells CSVELGTSGSDEQYF. The CDR3 nucleotides are TGCAGCGTTGAATTAGGGACTAGCGGGAGCGACGAGCAGTACTTC.

Notes on this clonotype: One end of the junction varies from germline; a read error may be responsible. V and J are TRBV4-1 and TRBJ2-1; D remains ambiguous. CDR3 length equals 14 residues. Germline CDR1 MGHRA, CDR2 YSYEKL. The CDR3 DNA follows: TGCGCCAGCAGCCAAGAAAAGCCCTTTAATGAGCAATTCTTC. This encodes CASSQEKPFNEQFF.

V and J are TRBV5-5 and TRBJ2-1, with D perhaps being TRBD1 or TRBD2 (5 bases each). V gave up 0 bases and J gave up 9 bases, with 22 bases separating them. The CDR3 has 17 residues. Germline CDR1 SGHKS, CDR2 YYEKEE (reference sequence). The CDR3: CASSLVQGSDHWGEQFF. In DNA form, the CDR3 reads TGTGCCAGCAGCTTGGTGCAGGGTAGCGACCATTGGGGTGAGCAGTTCTTC. Drawing the rest from reference TRBV5-5 and TRBJ2-1, the complete variable domain is DAGVTQSPTHLIKTRGQQVTLRCSPISGHKSVSWYQQVLGQGPQFIFQYYEKEERGRGNFPDRFSARQFPNYSSELNVNALLLGDSALYLCASSLVQGSDHWGEQFFGPGTRLTVL.

At least ten counts were recorded for this clonotype. The chain is built from TRBV28 and TRBJ2-7; no reliable D call. The CDR3 runs 11 residues. Germline CDR1 reads MDHEN; CDR2 reads SYDVKM. V lost 2 bases to trimming and J lost 7 bases, with 6 bases between them. For the CDR3, the DNA is TGTGCCAGCAGTTTAAACACAGAGCAGTACTTC. Encoded protein: CASSLNTEQYF.